This T cell receptor beta chain came from a study of blood T cell repertoires in COVID-19. The germline V gene encodes CDR1 MNHEY and CDR2 SVGEGT. Trimming removed 2 bases from V and 1 base from J, with 11 bases in between. This CDR3 has 15 residues. Sequencing was performed with immunoSEQ multiplex PCR; in TCRdb, only in-frame clones are kept and a portion is missing. The data hold around 70,000 clones, with more than 75% observed a single time. Material for sequencing was peripheral blood. This receptor was obtained from a woman older than 75 with active or convalescent COVID-19. V is TRBV6-2 or TRBV6-3 and J is TRBJ1-2, with D unresolved. The CDR3 region has the DNA TGTGCCAGCAGTTACGCGGTGAACTATAACTATGGCTACACCTTC. This translates into CASSYAVNYNYGYTF.